The T cell receptor beta chain under discussion was sequenced for a study of cytomegalovirus exposure and HLA in healthy donors. About the research overall: There were about 85 million unique TCRs (from HLA-typed donors) in an early data release.

Healthy individuals who donated bone marrow served as the donors. Amplification used 60 Vbeta primers and 13 Jbeta primers. Using immunoSEQ multiplex PCR, the repertoire was profiled, and TCRdb retains in-frame clones only, with some absent. The sample lists about 120,000 clones, 75% occurring once. The CDR3 runs to 13 residues. V gave up 3 bases and J gave up 9 bases, with 12 bases separating them. The germline gives CDR1 MRHNA, CDR2 SNTAGT. The genes are TRBV6-4 and TRBJ2-1, with D perhaps matching TRBD2 (6 bases). This TCR came from a young woman in good health and CMV-seronegative. Sequenced material: PBMCs. The CDR3 coding sequence is TGTGCCAGCAGTGAAAGGGCGGGGCTTGAGCAGTTCTTC. Translation: CASSERAGLEQFF.